These 2 T cell receptor beta chains came from one sample sequenced in a study of T cells in women clearing cervical HPV infection. TCRdb's table, derived via immunoSEQ multiplex PCR, lists solely in-frame clones and lacks some. This table holds tens of thousands of clones. Input material: blood buffy coat. These receptors all stem from a woman between 18 and 70 years old with a cervical HPV16 infection that either progressed to CIN3+ or cleared (not recorded which).

As for this clone: Read data end 3 residues before the CDR3 end; the end is taken from the germline J gene. The V call is TRBV6-2 or TRBV6-3, the J call TRBJ2-7; the D gene is possibly TRBD1 (5 bases). V dropped 1 base and J dropped 2 bases, with 18 bases sitting between them. The CDR3 runs 17 residues. The germline CDR1 and CDR2 sequences are MNHEY and SVGEGT. The CDR3 DNA, read in part, is TGTGCCAGCAGTTACTTTAATCGAAAAGGGGATACCTACGAG. This sequence encodes CASSYFNRKGDTYE. The CDR3 as a whole reads CASSYFNRKGDTYEQYF.

As to this clone: The sequenced fragment ends 3 residues before the CDR3 boundary, so the rest is inferred from the germline J gene. The chain combines TRBV29-1 with TRBJ2-7; TRBD1 matches 9 bases. The CDR3 loop spans 13 amino acids. V lost 5 bases, J lost 3 bases, and 5 bases stayed unmatched. The V gene's germline CDR1 is SQVTM and CDR2 ANQGSEA. CDR3 amino acids: CSVNSDRGYEQYF. CDR3 DNA, as far as it was read: TGCAGCGTTAACTCGGACAGGGGCTACGAG.